These T cell receptor beta chains were read from a single sample in a study of blood T cell repertoires in COVID-19. Some clones are missing from TCRdb's copy, which holds only in-frame ones; the method was immunoSEQ multiplex PCR. The sample lists a few hundred thousand clones, around 83% occurring once. The specimen was peripheral blood. These receptors all stem from a man aged 50 to 59 with active or convalescent COVID-19. The CDR3 runs from the conserved cysteine through the conserved F or W. Each record gives: V gene, D gene, J gene, CDR3 protein. The D gene is left open where the match is weak.

>TRBV5-1|.|TRBJ1-1
CASSSGQVHLNTEAFF
>TRBV3-1/TRBV3-2|TRBD2|TRBJ2-3
CASSRFSGRGDTQYF
>TRBV5-4|.|TRBJ1-1
CASSQQGVEAFF
>TRBV19|.|TRBJ2-7
CASSSQGYEQYF
>TRBV5-6|.|TRBJ1-2
CASSLDGPGGYGYTF
>TRBV19|.|TRBJ1-5
CASIGSYSNQPQHF
>TRBV30|.|TRBJ2-1
CAWSLSEWNNEQFF
>TRBV6-2/TRBV6-3|TRBD1|TRBJ2-7
CASSPPRGLISYEQYF
>TRBV28|TRBD1|TRBJ1-4
CASSSQRDSLNEKLFF
>TRBV2|.|TRBJ2-6
CASSEAGAGALRANVLTF
>TRBV10-1|TRBD2|TRBJ2-3
CASSKTSGGGDTQYF
>TRBV28|TRBD2|TRBJ2-3
CASSLPFSGRAGGDTQYF
>TRBV4-3|.|TRBJ1-2
CASSQDGVGYTF
>TRBV11-2|TRBD2|TRBJ2-3
CASSLRSGRNTDTQYF
>TRBV2|.|TRBJ2-2
CASSERPRVIPGELFF
>TRBV19|.|TRBJ1-1
CASRGQNTEAFF
>TRBV9|.|TRBJ2-3
CASSLGPPDTQYF
>TRBV11-2|.|TRBJ1-5
CASSLERELQPQHF
>TRBV7-8|TRBD1|TRBJ2-7
CASSLGLQGVGEQYF
>TRBV7-8|TRBD1|TRBJ1-1
CASHDRGPGTEAFF
>TRBV15|TRBD1|TRBJ1-6
CATSRGQGENSPLHF
>TRBV3-1/TRBV3-2|.|TRBJ1-2
CASSQGRVGGYTF
>TRBV29-1|TRBD2|TRBJ2-1
CSAARGVSYNEQFF
>TRBV30|.|TRBJ2-7
CAWSGGFSSYEQYF
>TRBV19|.|TRBJ2-4
CASSSRGVGKNIQYF
>TRBV6-5|.|TRBJ1-2
CASSYSGVRGHGYTF
>TRBV12-2|.|TRBJ1-1
CASRRRGDSVNTEAFF
>TRBV6-5|TRBD1|TRBJ1-2
CASSRDRVGYTF
>TRBV19|.|TRBJ1-4
CASSISLLAILGGKLFF
>TRBV9|TRBD2|TRBJ2-3
CASSALAGGLTDTQYF
>TRBV19|.|TRBJ1-4
CASSISRGREKLFF
>TRBV2|TRBD1|TRBJ1-5
CASSPGTAVNQPQHF
>TRBV29-1|.|TRBJ2-7
CSVEDSAGTYEQYF
>TRBV6-5|TRBD1|TRBJ1-3
CASRIAGGTGNTIYF
>TRBV21-1|.|TRBJ2-4
CASSALPQGAKNIQYF
>TRBV28|TRBD1|TRBJ1-2
CASSLSRQGARGYTF
>TRBV28|.|TRBJ1-5
CASRRRDSNSNQPQHF